What follows are 3 T cell receptor beta chains derived from one specimen sequenced in a study of blood T cell repertoires in COVID-19. TCRdb's copy holds only in-frame clones and misses some; the assay was immunoSEQ multiplex PCR. The sample has approximately 170,000 clones; more than 70% are singletons. The sample consisted of PBMCs or T cells enriched from blood (not recorded which). These TCRs come from a man aged 40-50 years who had recovered from COVID-19.

The chain joins TRBV2 to TRBJ1-1; the D is unclear. The CDR3 extends over 15 amino acids. V dropped 2 bases and J dropped 4 bases, with 14 bases sitting between them. Germline V gene lookup returns CDR1 SNHLY and CDR2 FYNNEI. The CDR3 reads CASSESSQAGTEAFF. CDR3 coding DNA: TGTGCCAGCAGTGAAAGTAGTCAGGCGGGCACTGAAGCTTTCTTT.

The chain recombines TRBV19 with TRBJ2-1; perhaps TRBD1 as D (5 bases). Trimming stripped 7 bases from V and 9 bases from J, with 22 bases between. Germline V CDR1 and CDR2: LNHDA, SQIVND (reference sequence). The CDR3 is 15 amino acids. The CDR3 nucleotides are TGTGCCAGTACCATCGGGCCAGGGAATCATCCTGAGCAGTTCTTC. Protein sequence: CASTIGPGNHPEQFF.

This clone has just a few counts. This same CDR3 is encoded by further DNA sequences in the sample. The chain employs TRBV3-1 (or the pseudogene TRBV3-2) and TRBJ2-5, with TRBD2 identical over 11 bases. CDR3 size: 16 residues. Germline V gene sequence: CDR1 LGHDT, CDR2 YNNKEL (reference sequence). V shed 4 bases, J shed 0 bases, and the junction held 4 bases outside the gene matches. The CDR3 region is CASSLGLAGYQETQYF. The CDR3 nucleotides read TGTGCCAGCAGCCTCGGACTAGCGGGCTACCAAGAGACCCAGTACTTC.